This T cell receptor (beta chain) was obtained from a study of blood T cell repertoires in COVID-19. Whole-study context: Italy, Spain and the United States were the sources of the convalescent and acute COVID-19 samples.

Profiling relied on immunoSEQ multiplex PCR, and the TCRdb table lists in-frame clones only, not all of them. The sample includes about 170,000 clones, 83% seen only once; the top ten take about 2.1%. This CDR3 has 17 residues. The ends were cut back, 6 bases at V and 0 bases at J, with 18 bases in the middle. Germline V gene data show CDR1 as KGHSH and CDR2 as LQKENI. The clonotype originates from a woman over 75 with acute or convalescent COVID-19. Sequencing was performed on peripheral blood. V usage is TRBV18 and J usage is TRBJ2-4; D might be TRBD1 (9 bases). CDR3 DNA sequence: TGTGCCAGCTCCCCGGGAGGGGACAGGGTAGCCAAAAACATTCAGTACTTC. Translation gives CASSPGGDRVAKNIQYF. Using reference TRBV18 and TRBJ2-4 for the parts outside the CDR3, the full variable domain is NAGVMQNPRHLVRRRGQEARLRCSPMKGHSHVYWYRQLPEEGLKFMVYLQKENIIDESGMPKERFSAEFPKEGPSILRIQQVVRGDSAAYFCASSPGGDRVAKNIQYFGAGTRLSVL.